Presented here are 20 T cell receptor beta chains from one specimen sequenced in a study of blood T cell repertoires in COVID-19. The table came from immunoSEQ multiplex PCR; TCRdb's copy has only in-frame clones and leaves some out. In the table there are about half a million clones, about 85% of which are singletons. Sequenced input: PBMCs or T cells enriched from blood (not recorded which). These receptor sequences come from a woman aged 55-70 years who had recovered from COVID-19.

The genes are TRBV7-6 and TRBJ2-2; possibly TRBD1 for D (6 bases). The CDR3 runs to 16 residues. Germline-derived CDR1 and CDR2 are SGHVS and FNYEAQ. Trimming took 2 bases from V and 7 from J, leaving 17 bases between them. CDR3 amino acids: CASSLTLQGSGGELFF. CDR3 DNA: TGTGCCAGCAGCTTAACATTACAGGGATCCGGCGGGGAGCTGTTTTTT. Together with reference TRBV7-6 and TRBJ2-2, the CDR3 gives the full variable domain: GAGVSQSPRYKVTKRGQDVALRCDPISGHVSLYWYRQALGQGPEFLTYFNYEAQQDKSGLPNDRFSAERPEGSISTLTIQRTEQRDSAMYRCASSLTLQGSGGELFFGEGSRLTVL.

This clone appeared a single time. This sequence joins TRBV5-4 and TRBJ1-6; TRBD1 matches at 7 bases. The germline gives CDR1 SGHNT, CDR2 YYREEE (reference sequence). The CDR3 length is 14 residues. The junction had 3 bases not matched to a gene; V was cut back by 2 bases and J by 7 bases. As DNA, the CDR3 is TGTGCCAGCAGCTTAGACAGGGCCAATTCACCCCTCCACTTT. Translating it yields CASSLDRANSPLHF.

V usage is TRBV5-1 and J usage is TRBJ1-6; D unclear. The CDR3 runs to 14 residues. The V gene's germline CDR1 is SGHRS and CDR2 YFSETQ. Between the trimmed V and J ends, which lost 4 bases and 7 bases, there was a span of 12 bases. CDR3 loop: CASSGEGWNSPLHF. DNA for the CDR3: TGCGCCAGCAGCGGGGAGGGTTGGAATTCACCCCTCCACTTT.

This clone has only one observation. CDR3 region: CSTGTSGGLSTDTQYF. Here the CDR3 DNA reads TGCAGCACGGGGACTAGCGGGGGACTCAGCACAGATACGCAGTATTTT. This rearrangement joins TRBV29-1 to TRBJ2-3, with TRBD2 matching over 14 bases. This CDR3 contains 16 residues. In germline, CDR1 is SQVTM, CDR2 ANQGSEA. J lost 0 bases, V lost 8 bases, and 7 bases had no gene match.

With respect to this clone: Other nucleotide sequences in the sample specify the same CDR3. This rearrangement joins TRBV2 to TRBJ2-5, with TRBD1 matching 10 bases. The CDR3 contains 14 residues. V gave up 4 bases and J gave up 4 bases; unmatched junction bases: 3. Germline V gene sequence: CDR1 SNHLY, CDR2 FYNNEI. The CDR3 here is CASSGQGAGETQYF. The CDR3 DNA reads TGTGCCAGCAGTGGACAGGGGGCGGGAGAGACCCAGTACTTC.

V usage is TRBV3-1 (or the pseudogene TRBV3-2) and J usage is TRBJ2-7, with TRBD1 identical over 7 bases. CDR3 length: 13 amino acids. CDR1 and CDR2 (germline): LGHDT, YNNKEL (reference sequence). The V and J ends lost 7 bases and 3 bases, in that order; junction bases with no gene match: 6. As DNA, the CDR3 is TGTGCCAGCACACCGGGACAGAGCTACGAGCAGTACTTC. Encoded protein: CASTPGQSYEQYF.

This clone is a singleton in its sample. The genes are TRBV11-2 and TRBJ2-1; a weak D match, TRBD1 (5 bases). Germline values: CDR1 SGHAT, CDR2 FQNNGV. The ends were cut back, 0 bases at V and 1 base at J, with 16 bases in the middle. The CDR3 is made up of 18 amino acids. CDR3 in DNA: TGTGCCAGCAGCTTAGAGGGATTCGACAGCTATTCCTACAATGAGCAGTTCTTC. Protein sequence: CASSLEGFDSYSYNEQFF.

This chain links TRBV3-1 (or the pseudogene TRBV3-2) with TRBJ2-7; 7 positions match TRBD1. Germline CDR1 and CDR2: LGHDT and YNNKEL (reference sequence). The CDR3 extends over 12 amino acids. V gave up 3 bases and J gave up 4 bases; unmatched junction bases: 0. The CDR3 DNA reads as TGTGCCAGCAGCCAGACAGGGTACGAGCAGTACGTC. As protein: CASSQTGYEQYV.

V is TRBV6-5 and J is TRBJ1-5, with D tentatively TRBD1 (5 bases). Trimming removed 0 bases from V and 3 bases from J, with 9 bases in between. This CDR3 has 15 amino acids. Germline loops: CDR1 MNHEY, CDR2 SVGAGI. CDR3 DNA: TGTGCCAGCAGTTACTCGAACAGGCTCAATCAGCCCCAGCATTTT. This gives the protein CASSYSNRLNQPQHF.

The CDR3 reads CASSDGQGEAFF. Here the CDR3 DNA reads TGCGCCAGCAGTGATGGACAGGGCGAAGCTTTCTTT. The chain combines TRBV10-1 with TRBJ1-1, with 8 bases fitting TRBD1. Germline CDR1 and CDR2: WNHNN and SYGVQD (reference sequence). The V segment lost 3 bases and the J segment 8 bases; nucleotides outside the gene matches: 2. The CDR3 is 12 amino acids.

V gene TRBV3-1 (or the pseudogene TRBV3-2) combines with J gene TRBJ2-7, with 7 bases lining up with TRBD2. Germline values: CDR1 LGHDT, CDR2 YNNKEL (reference sequence). CDR3 size: 15 residues. V lost 0 bases and J lost 2; bases outside the gene matches: 4. DNA of the CDR3: TGTGCCAGCAGCCAAGACGGGGGGTGGCCCTACGAGCAGTACTTC. Its translation is CASSQDGGWPYEQYF.

V usage is TRBV6-6 and J usage is TRBJ1-2; 7 nucleotides match TRBD1. After removal of 6 bases from V and 2 bases from J, the junction contained 3 bases not matched to a gene. CDR3 length: 13 amino acids. Germline-derived CDR1 and CDR2 are MNHNY and SVGAGI (reference sequence). The CDR3 loop reads CASSQGQNYGYTF. The CDR3 region has the DNA TGTGCCAGCAGCCAGGGACAGAACTATGGCTACACCTTC.

The V call is TRBV15, the J call TRBJ1-6; D is possibly TRBD1 (5 bases). Germline V CDR1 and CDR2: LNHNV, YYDKDF (reference sequence). The CDR3 is made up of 16 amino acids. V was pared by 8 bases and J by 2 bases, with 16 bases between. The CDR3 is CATPLLGGTYNSPLHF. CDR3 bases: TGTGCCACCCCCCTTTTGGGGGGAACCTATAATTCACCCCTCCACTTT.

This chain joins TRBV3-1 (or the pseudogene TRBV3-2) and TRBJ1-4, with a tentative D call TRBD1 (5 bases). Trimming shortened V by 0 bases and J by 10 bases, and 6 bases separated the two germline ends. Germline V gene lookup returns CDR1 LGHDT and CDR2 YNNKEL (reference sequence). The length of the CDR3 is 12 residues. DNA of the CDR3: TGTGCCAGCAGCCAAGATACAGGAAAACTGTTTTTT. Residues: CASSQDTGKLFF.

The table lists this clone with many counts. CDR3 nucleotides: TGTGCCATCAGTGTTAGAGGGTCTGGGGCCAACGTCCTGACTTTC. Translating it yields CAISVRGSGANVLTF. The chain recombines TRBV10-3 with TRBJ2-6; tentatively, D is TRBD2 (5 bases). Between the trimmed V and J ends, which lost 4 bases and 1 base, there was a span of 8 bases. Germline V lookup: CDR1 ENHRY, CDR2 SYGVKD. This CDR3 contains 15 residues.

The CDR3, as DNA: TGTGCCAGCAGTGATTTTGGACAGGGGAGAGATACGCAGTATTTT. Translating gives CASSDFGQGRDTQYF. This rearrangement joins TRBV2 to TRBJ2-3; 9 positions agree with TRBD1. The CDR3 length is 15 residues. V gave up 3 bases and J gave up 5 bases; unmatched junction bases: 6. Germline V gene sequence: CDR1 SNHLY, CDR2 FYNNEI. The full variable domain, in which reference TRBV2 and TRBJ2-3 provide the parts outside the CDR3, is EPEVTQTPSHQVTQMGQEVILRCVPISNHLYFYWYRQILGQKVEFLVSFYNNEISEKSEIFDDQFSVERPDGSNFTLKIRSTKLEDSAMYFCASSDFGQGRDTQYFGPGTRLTVL.

This clone was found a few times. The chain links TRBV2 to TRBJ1-2; D perhaps matches TRBD1 (5 bases). The CDR3 is 14 amino acids. V shed 7 bases and J shed 8 bases, with 20 bases lying between them. Looked up from germline, CDR1 is SNHLY and CDR2 is FYNNEI. The CDR3 DNA reads TGTGCCAGCATGATGAGTGGGGCAGGGAAGGGCTACACCTTC. Its translation: CASMMSGAGKGYTF.

The CDR3 loop is CASRGGRPSNQPQHF. The CDR3 DNA follows: TGTGCCAGCCGGGGGGGACGGCCTAGCAATCAGCCCCAGCATTTT. The chain carries TRBV2 and TRBJ1-5; D is possibly TRBD1 (5 bases). The CDR3 is made up of 15 amino acids. V lost 8 bases to trimming and J lost 0 bases, with 14 bases between them. CDR1 and CDR2 from the germline V gene are SNHLY and FYNNEI.

The rearrangement uses TRBV19 and TRBJ2-3; 8 bases match TRBD2. The CDR3 loop spans 14 amino acids. Germline-derived CDR1 and CDR2 are LNHDA and SQIVND (reference sequence). Unmatched junction bases numbered 7, after V lost 5 bases and J lost 6 bases. As DNA, the CDR3 is TGTGCCAGTAGTTCGGGGGGGGCCGGGGATACGCAGTATTTT. It yields the protein CASSSGGAGDTQYF.

The rearrangement joins TRBV2 to TRBJ1-5; 9 bases match TRBD1. Germline V gives CDR1 SNHLY, CDR2 FYNNEI. The CDR3 has 15 amino acids. V was pared by 6 bases and J by 4 bases, with 7 bases of the junction left unmatched. The CDR3 DNA is TGTGCCAGCAGCTTACAGGGGGCGCAGAATCAGCCCCAGCATTTT. Encoded protein: CASSLQGAQNQPQHF.